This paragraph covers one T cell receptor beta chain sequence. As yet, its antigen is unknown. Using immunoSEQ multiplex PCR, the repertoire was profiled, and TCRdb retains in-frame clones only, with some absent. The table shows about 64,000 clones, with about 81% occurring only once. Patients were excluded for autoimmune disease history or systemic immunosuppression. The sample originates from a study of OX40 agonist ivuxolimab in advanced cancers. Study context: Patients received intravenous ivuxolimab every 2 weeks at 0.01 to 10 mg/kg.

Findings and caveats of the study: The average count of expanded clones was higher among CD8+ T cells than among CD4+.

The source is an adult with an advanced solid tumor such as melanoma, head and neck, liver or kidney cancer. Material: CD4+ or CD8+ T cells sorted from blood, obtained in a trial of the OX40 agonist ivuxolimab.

The CDR3 sequence: CASSQGRSGGYTF. The CDR3 DNA follows: TGTGCCAGCAGCCAGGGGCGAAGTGGTGGCTACACCTTC. The chain has TRBV14 and TRBJ1-2; tentative D call: TRBD1 (5 bases). The germline gives CDR1 SGHDN, CDR2 FVKESK. V was trimmed by 3 bases and J by 7 bases, leaving 12 bases between them. There are 13 residues in the CDR3.